A selection of T cell receptor beta chains follows, all from one sample in a study of shared clonotypes between healthy human individuals. Profiled with immunoSEQ multiplex PCR; TCRdb holds only in-frame clones, not every one. This sample has roughly 2.4 million clones, with around 95% found just once. The sequencing input was naive CD4+ T cells sorted from blood. All receptors derive from a man aged 18 to 30 in good health. CDR3s include the opening cysteine and the closing phenylalanine or tryptophan. D genes are given only for firm matches. The size of a clone is reported for some rows only, either as once, few or many, or as a class for expanded clones.

V	J	D	size	DNA	CDR3
TRBV6-5	TRBJ1-6	-	-	TGTGCCAGCAGTTATTCCGGACCCCTCCACTTT	CASSYSGPLHF
TRBV20-1	TRBJ1-1	-	-	TGCAGTGCCATGGGGAACGGGGCTTTCTTT	CSAMGNGAFF
TRBV29-1	TRBJ2-2	-	-	TGCAGCGTTCGAGGGACAAGGGACACCGGGGAGCTGTTTTTT	CSVRGTRDTGELFF
TRBV6-5	TRBJ2-5	-	-	TGTGCCAGCAACAAGTTGGGAATTGAGACCCAGTACTTC	CASNKLGIETQYF
TRBV6-1	TRBJ2-3	-	-	TGTGCCAGCAGTGCCGGTCCAGCGGGTAACACAGATACGCAGTATTTT	CASSAGPAGNTDTQYF
TRBV27	TRBJ2-1	TRBD1	-	TGTGCCAGCAGTTCCCGACACCGGGACAGGGGGGACAATGAGCAGTTCTTC	CASSSRHRDRGDNEQFF
TRBV4-1	TRBJ2-6	-	-	TGCGCCAGCAGCCAAGATCAGGGCCGTTCGCCCTCTGGGGCCAACGTCCTGACTTTC	CASSQDQGRSPSGANVLTF
TRBV6-5	TRBJ2-3	-	once	TGTGCCAGCAGCCGTAAGGGGACCCATCTTAATACGCAGTATTTT	CASSRKGTHLNTQYF
TRBV6-5	TRBJ1-6	-	-	TGTGCCAGCAGCCGACAGGCCTCGACTTCACCCCTCCACTTT	CASSRQASTSPLHF
TRBV7-9	TRBJ1-4	-	-	TGTGCCAGCAGCTCCGGGGACGGTAGTAATGAAAAACTGTTTTTT	CASSSGDGSNEKLFF
TRBV4-2	TRBJ2-7	-	-	TGTGCCAGCAGCCCGTCAGGGGTTTACGAGCAGTACTTC	CASSPSGVYEQYF
TRBV9	TRBJ1-4	-	-	TGTGCCAGCAGCGTAGAGGCAGGGTCTAATGAAAAACTGTTTTTT	CASSVEAGSNEKLFF
TRBV5-6	TRBJ1-4	-	-	TGTGCCAGCAGCTTGAGGCCGGGACCCCCCCCCGAGACTAATGAAAAACTGTTTTTT	CASSLRPGPPPETNEKLFF
TRBV6-6	TRBJ2-7	-	-	TGTGCCAGCACCGGGGACTCCTACGAGCAGTACTTC	CASTGDSYEQYF
TRBV25-1	TRBJ1-3	-	-	TGTGCCAGCAGTGCCAGGTCTGCGGGAAACACCATATATTTT	CASSARSAGNTIYF
TRBV7-3	TRBJ2-6	TRBD1	-	TGTGCCAGCAGCTTTGGGACAGGGGGCTCTGGGGCCAACGTCCTGACTTTC	CASSFGTGGSGANVLTF
TRBV7-9	TRBJ1-4	-	-	TGTGCCAGCCAAGGACAGCCGAATGAAAAACTGTTTTTT	CASQGQPNEKLFF
TRBV30	TRBJ2-5	-	-	TGTGCCTGGAGTGCCCTGAGCCTGGAGACCCAGTACTTC	CAWSALSLETQYF
TRBV7-6	TRBJ1-2	-	-	TGTGCCAGCAGCTCAGCAGGACGGCTTAATAACTATGGCTACACCTTC	CASSSAGRLNNYGYTF
TRBV28	TRBJ2-1	TRBD1	-	TGTGCCAGCAGTGCCTTGGGGCAGGGGGCTTCAAATGAGCAGTTCTTC	CASSALGQGASNEQFF
TRBV9	TRBJ1-6	TRBD1	-	TGTGCCAGCAGCGTAGGACAGGGCGACTCACCCCTCCACTTT	CASSVGQGDSPLHF
TRBV28	TRBJ1-1	-	-	TGTGCCAGCAGCTGGACAGAGAACACTGAAGCTTTCTTT	CASSWTENTEAFF
TRBV19	TRBJ1-5	TRBD1	-	TGTGCCAGTAGTATCAACAGGGGAAATCAGCCCCAGCATTTT	CASSINRGNQPQHF
TRBV6-6	TRBJ1-2	-	-	TGTGCCAGCAGTCCCGCCGGGGCCCGAAACTATGGCTACACCTTC	CASSPAGARNYGYTF
TRBV7-9	TRBJ2-1	TRBD1	-	TGTGCCAGCAGCTTGGGACAGTTTAATGAGCAGTTCTTC	CASSLGQFNEQFF
TRBV18	TRBJ1-2	-	-	TGTGCCAGCTCACGATCCCGGGACACTTATGGCTACACCTTC	CASSRSRDTYGYTF